Following are 2 T cell receptor beta chains from one sample sequenced in a study of blood T cells in healthy people across ages. A J-beta primer mix and a sample-barcoded 5' primer were used in a second PCR of about 7 to 12 cycles. Each CDR3 protein gets one entry after TCRdb re-called the 5' RACE reads with MiXCR. The sample consists of about 280,000 distinct CDR3 sequences, 25% to 30% of them appearing once. Sequenced: blood. The receptors come from a woman in her seventies in good health.

Only a few counts were recorded for this clonotype. V is TRBV15 and J is TRBJ2-3, with 11 positions matching TRBD2. J lost 2 bases, V lost 1 base, and 5 bases had no gene match. CDR3 length equals 17 residues. Germline V gives CDR1 LNHNV, CDR2 YYDKDF (reference sequence). In DNA, the CDR3 is TGTGCCACCAGCAGAGGCGAGACTAGCGGGATCACAGATACGCAGTATTTT. Its protein is CATSRGETSGITDTQYF. The full variable domain, its missing parts supplied by reference TRBV15 and TRBJ2-3, is DAMVIQNPRYQVTQFGKPVTLSCSQTLNHNVMYWYQQKSSQAPKLLFHYYDKDFNNEADTPDNFQSRRPNTSFCFLDIRSPGLGDTAMYLCATSRGETSGITDTQYFGPGTRLTVL.

V gene TRBV20-1 combines with J gene TRBJ2-5; tentatively, D is TRBD1 or TRBD2 (5 bases each). TRBJ2-7 matches the DNA end more closely, so the J call is doubtful. CDR3 size: 16 residues. Germline V gives CDR1 DFQATT, CDR2 SNEGSKA (reference sequence). CDR3 sequence: CSARDPRAGRLDEQYF. The DNA of the CDR3 is TGCAGTGCTAGAGATCCTAGGGCAGGGAGATTAGACGAGCAGTACTTC.